This T cell receptor (beta chain) appears in the sequencing data of a study of blood T cell repertoires in COVID-19. On the study more broadly: There were acute and convalescent COVID-19 samples, and they came from the United States, Italy and Spain. In each case, the material was cDNA or gDNA derived from T cells, B-cell-depleted T cells, or PBMCs.

Under the authors' procedure: Reference gene primer amplification in the assay estimated nucleated cell counts. Using immunoSEQ multiplex PCR, the repertoire was profiled, and TCRdb retains in-frame clones only, with some absent. V and J calls and clone size follow that table, whereas D and trimming were derived from the DNA. The data show roughly 250,000 clones, approximately 90% seen once. CDR3 length: 15 amino acids. The V gene's germline CDR1 is SGHAT and CDR2 FQNNGV. V was clipped by 4 bases and J by 7 bases; unmatched bases: 9. The material sequenced was peripheral blood. The clonotype was recovered from a man in his sixties who had recovered from COVID-19. The genes are TRBV11-2 and TRBJ1-1; TRBD1 agrees at 10 bases. The CDR3 region has the DNA TGTGCCAGCAGCTCTTGGGACAGGGGACAAAATGAAGCTTTCTTT. It encodes CASSSWDRGQNEAFF. The whole variable domain, remainder taken from reference TRBV11-2 and TRBJ1-1, is EAGVAQSPRYKIIEKRQSVAFWCNPISGHATLYWYQQILGQGPKLLIQFQNNGVVDDSQLPKDRFSAERLKGVDSTLKIQPAKLEDSAVYLCASSSWDRGQNEAFFGQGTRLTVV.